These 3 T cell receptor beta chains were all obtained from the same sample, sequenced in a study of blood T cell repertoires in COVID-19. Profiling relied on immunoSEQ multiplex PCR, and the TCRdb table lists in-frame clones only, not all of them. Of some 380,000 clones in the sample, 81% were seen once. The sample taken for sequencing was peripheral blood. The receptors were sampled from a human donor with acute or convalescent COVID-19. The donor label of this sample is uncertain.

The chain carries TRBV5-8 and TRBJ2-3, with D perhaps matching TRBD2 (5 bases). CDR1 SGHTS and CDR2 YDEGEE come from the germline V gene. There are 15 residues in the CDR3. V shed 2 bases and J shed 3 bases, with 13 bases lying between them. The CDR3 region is CASSFYGEGTDTQYF. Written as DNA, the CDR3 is TGTGCCAGCAGCTTTTACGGGGAAGGAACAGATACGCAGTATTTT. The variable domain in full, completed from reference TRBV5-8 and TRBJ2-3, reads EAGVTQSPTHLIKTRGQQATLRCSPISGHTSVYWYQQALGLGLQFLLWYDEGEERNRGNFPPRFSGRQFPNYSSELNVNALELEDSALYLCASSFYGEGTDTQYFGPGTRLTVL.

The CDR3 protein is CASSQRLAGGPRDEQFF. CDR3 DNA sequence: TGTGCCAGCAGCCAGAGACTAGCGGGGGGGCCTCGGGATGAGCAGTTCTTC. The chain couples TRBV5-5 to TRBJ2-1, with 14 bases that match TRBD2. There are 17 residues in the CDR3. With V trimmed by 4 bases and J by 8 bases, 11 bases remained unmatched. Germline lookup yields CDR1 SGHKS and CDR2 YYEKEE (reference sequence).

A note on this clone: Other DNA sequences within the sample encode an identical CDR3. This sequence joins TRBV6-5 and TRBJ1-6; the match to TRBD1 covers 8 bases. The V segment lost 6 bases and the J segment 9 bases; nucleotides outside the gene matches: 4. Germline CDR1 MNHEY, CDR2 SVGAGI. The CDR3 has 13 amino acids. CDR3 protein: CASSLDRGSPLHF. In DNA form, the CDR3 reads TGTGCCAGCAGCCTCGACAGGGGTTCACCCCTCCACTTT.